This T cell receptor beta chain was found in a study of cytomegalovirus exposure and HLA in healthy donors. PCR involved 60 Vbeta and 13 Jbeta primers. Profiled with immunoSEQ multiplex PCR; TCRdb holds only in-frame clones, not every one. Among 90,000 to 110,000 clones listed, roughly three quarters were seen once. This clone was detected only a few times. Its antigen remains unidentified. Notes on the study in general: Analyzed later, association rates of TCRs varied across HLA loci, with DRB1 most and HLA-C fewest. In a later analysis, an Asian-associated ancestry cluster reportedly showed fewer N-insertions than the approximately 670-donor mean. According to the study, 150 to 200 TCR beta chains were cytomegalovirus-associated. V- and J-gene trimming of TCR beta was linked (in a later analysis) to a missense DCLRE1C variant.

The CDR3 runs 16 residues. CDR1 and CDR2 from the germline V gene are LNHDA and SQIVND (reference sequence). V was clipped by 7 bases and J by 1 base, with 19 bases between them. This rearrangement joins TRBV19 to TRBJ1-1, with D tentatively TRBD1 (5 bases). The origin of this receptor is a male donor in good health and CMV-seronegative. Sequencing was performed on PBMCs. In DNA form, the CDR3 reads TGTGCCAGTACGCCGCTGACCGGACACTCGAACACTGAAGCTTTCTTT. Translated: CASTPLTGHSNTEAFF.